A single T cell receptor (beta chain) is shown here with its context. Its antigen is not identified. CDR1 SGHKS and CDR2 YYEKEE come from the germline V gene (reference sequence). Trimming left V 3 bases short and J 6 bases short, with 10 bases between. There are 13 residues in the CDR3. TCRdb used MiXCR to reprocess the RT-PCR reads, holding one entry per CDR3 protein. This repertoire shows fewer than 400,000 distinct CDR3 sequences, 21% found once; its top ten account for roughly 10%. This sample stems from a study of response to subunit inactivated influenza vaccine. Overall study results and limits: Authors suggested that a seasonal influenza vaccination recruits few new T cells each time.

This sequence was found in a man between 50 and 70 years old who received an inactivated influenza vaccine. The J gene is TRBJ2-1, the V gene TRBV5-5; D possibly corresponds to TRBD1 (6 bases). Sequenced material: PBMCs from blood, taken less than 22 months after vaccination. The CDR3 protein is CASSYTGSNEQFF. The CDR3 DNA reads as TGTGCCAGCAGCTACACAGGGAGCAATGAGCAGTTCTTC.